The 7 T cell receptor beta chains below come from one sample, sequenced in a study of blood T cell repertoires in COVID-19. The table came from immunoSEQ multiplex PCR; TCRdb's copy has only in-frame clones and leaves some out. The sample records about 160,000 clones, 90% to 95% being singletons. Sequencing was done on a sample of peripheral blood. Receptors were obtained from a woman aged 45-65 years with acute or convalescent COVID-19.

The chain employs TRBV10-1 and TRBJ2-1, with D perhaps TRBD2 (6 bases). V was shortened by 4 bases and J by 5 bases, with 18 bases between the two germline ends. The CDR3 is made up of 16 amino acids. CDR1 is WNHNN and CDR2 is SYGVQD in the germline V gene (reference sequence). The CDR3 region has the DNA TGCGCCAGCAGTGTTAATCTGGAGGGAAGAAACAATGAGCAGTTCTTC. Amino acids: CASSVNLEGRNNEQFF.

The CDR3 loop is CAWRKGSYNEQFF. In DNA form, the CDR3 reads TGTGCCTGGAGAAAGGGGTCCTACAATGAGCAGTTCTTC. The genes are TRBV30 and TRBJ2-1; possible D gene TRBD1, 5 bases. Germline lookup yields CDR1 GTSNPN and CDR2 SVGIG (reference sequence). Trimming left V 3 bases short and J 1 base short, with 7 bases between. The length of the CDR3 is 13 residues.

This sequence joins TRBV2 and TRBJ2-7, with 8 bases fitting TRBD1. This CDR3 spans 15 amino acids. Per the germline V gene, CDR1 is SNHLY and CDR2 is FYNNEI. Losses at the gene ends were 4 bases for V and 3 bases for J; bases not matched to a gene: 8. The CDR3 bases are TGTGCCAGCAGTGCTAGGACAGGGTGGGACTACGAGCAGTACTTC. Its protein product is CASSARTGWDYEQYF.

The chain recombines TRBV12-3 or TRBV12-4 with TRBJ1-1, with D possibly matching TRBD1 (5 bases). Trimming shortened V by 6 bases and J by 8 bases, and 16 bases separated the two germline ends. CDR3 length equals 13 residues. CDR3 DNA sequence: TGTGCCAGCAGCAAAGTCGGTTGGGGCGAAGCTTTCTTT. It is translated as CASSKVGWGEAFF.

This clone has just one count. The chain couples TRBV7-8 to TRBJ1-3; D is unresolved. CDR1 SGHVS and CDR2 FQNEAQ come from the germline V gene. The CDR3 contains 17 residues. Trimming removed 5 bases at V and 0 bases at J, with 17 bases between. CDR3 DNA: TGTGCCAGCAGCCTGCGGGCAGGAGCCTCCTCTGGAAACACCATATATTTT. It is translated as CASSLRAGASSGNTIYF.

The chain couples TRBV15 to TRBJ2-5, with a tentative D call TRBD2 (6 bases). The germline V gene has CDR1 LNHNV and CDR2 YYDKDF (reference sequence). The CDR3 consists of 16 residues. V lost 2 bases, J lost 5 bases, and 18 bases lay in between. CDR3 in amino acids: CATSRSSGTSGETQYF. The CDR3 bases are TGTGCCACCAGCAGATCGTCCGGGACTTCGGGTGAGACCCAGTACTTC.

As for this clone: One end of the junction fails to match germline, which may point to a read error. The V and J genes are TRBV7-8 and TRBJ2-5; 10 bases are shared with TRBD2. This CDR3 has 13 amino acids. Germline V gene sequence: CDR1 SGHVS, CDR2 FQNEAQ. CDR3 DNA: TGTGCCAGCAACTTAGCGGGAGGTGAGACCCAGTACTTC. Translation: CASNLAGGETQYF.